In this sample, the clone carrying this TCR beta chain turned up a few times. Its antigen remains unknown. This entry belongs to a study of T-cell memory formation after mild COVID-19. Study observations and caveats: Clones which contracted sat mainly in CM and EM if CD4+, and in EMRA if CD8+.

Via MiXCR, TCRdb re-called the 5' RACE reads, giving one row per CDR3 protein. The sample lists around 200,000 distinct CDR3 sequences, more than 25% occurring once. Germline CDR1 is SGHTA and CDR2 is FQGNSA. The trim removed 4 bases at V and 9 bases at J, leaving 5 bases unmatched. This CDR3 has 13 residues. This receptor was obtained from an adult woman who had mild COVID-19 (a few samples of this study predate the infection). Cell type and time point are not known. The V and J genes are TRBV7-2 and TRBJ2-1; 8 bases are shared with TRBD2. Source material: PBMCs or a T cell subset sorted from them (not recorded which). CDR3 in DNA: TGTGCCAGCAGCTCTGGACTAGCTGGTGAGCAGTTCTTC. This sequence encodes CASSSGLAGEQFF.